This record looks at one TCR beta chain sequence and its context. The record originates from a study of blood T cell repertoires in COVID-19. Study background: Specimens from acute and convalescent COVID-19 originated in the United States, Italy and Spain. PBMCs, B-cell-depleted T cells, or T cells provided the cDNA or gDNA that made up the material.

CDR1 SEHNR and CDR2 FQNEAQ come from the germline V gene (reference sequence). Trimming cost V 1 base and J 3 bases; bases outside gene matches: 3. This CDR3 region has 16 residues. Per the original data handling: From reference gene primer amplification, estimates of nucleated cell counts were derived. Repertoires were generated with immunoSEQ multiplex PCR, while TCRdb's copy carries only in-frame clones and drops some. V and J calls and clone size follow that table, whereas D and trimming were derived from the DNA. The table includes more than 150,000 clones, around 80% detected once. The chain combines TRBV7-9 with TRBJ2-3; 11 nucleotides match TRBD2. This clonotype was obtained from a woman in her fifties or sixties with acute or convalescent COVID-19. Sequences were obtained from peripheral blood. Written as DNA, the CDR3 is TGTGCCAGCAGCTTAGTAGCGGGGGGGCGAACAGATACGCAGTATTTT. Encoded protein: CASSLVAGGRTDTQYF.